This TCR beta chain is drawn from a study of early T cells in non-severe SARS-CoV-2 infection. General study points: Anti-spike CD8 responses were favored by VDJdb matching, which missed private and CD4 specificities.

This clonotype was detected many times. Its cognate antigen is unknown. Unique molecular identifiers were attached to individual cDNA molecules. MiXCR, run by TCRdb on the 5' RACE reads, gives a single entry per CDR3 protein. The sample lists about 80,000 distinct CDR3 sequences, over 9% occurring once. The V and J ends lost 5 bases and 3 bases respectively, with 10 bases between them. This CDR3 spans 13 amino acids. Germline lookup yields CDR1 SGHAT and CDR2 FQNNGV. The TCR originated in an adult who was a healthcare worker with PCR-confirmed SARS-CoV-2 infection or an uninfected control (not recorded which). The chain recombines TRBV11-2 with TRBJ1-1, with unresolved D. Sequences were obtained from whole blood. The CDR3 here is CASSRMGYTEAFF. The CDR3 DNA sequence: TGTGCCAGCAGCCGTATGGGGTACACTGAAGCTTTCTTT.